The 32 T cell receptor beta chains presented below share a single source sample, sequenced in a study of blood T cell repertoires in COVID-19. Profiling relied on immunoSEQ multiplex PCR, and the TCRdb table lists in-frame clones only, not all of them. The profile shows approximately 200,000 clones, about four fifths of them singletons. The sample was peripheral blood. The receptors come from a woman of 80 years or more with COVID-19, enrolled during active disease.

The rearrangement links TRBV29-1 to TRBJ2-5, with D perhaps being TRBD1 or TRBD2 (5 bases each). Trimming removed 7 bases from V and 5 bases from J, with 11 bases in between. In germline, CDR1 is SQVTM, CDR2 ANQGSEA. This CDR3 is built from 11 residues. The CDR3 reads CSGGTGETQYF. The CDR3 DNA is TGCAGCGGGGGGACCGGGGAGACCCAGTACTTC.

The chain uses TRBV5-1 and TRBJ1-6, with 9 bases aligning to TRBD1. Germline CDR1 and CDR2: SGHRS and YFSETQ. The J segment lost 7 bases and the V segment lost 4 bases, leaving 21 bases of the junction unmatched. This CDR3 is 20 amino acids long. The CDR3 coding sequence is TGCGCCAGCAGCCTGACCCGCGGACAGGGGATGTCGTCGGGGAATTCACCCCTCCACTTT. Translation gives CASSLTRGQGMSSGNSPLHF.

This clone has only a few counts. The chain is built from TRBV9 and TRBJ2-5; 15 bases agree with TRBD2. The germline gives CDR1 SGDLS, CDR2 YYNGEE. Trimming cost V 3 bases and J 1 base; bases outside gene matches: 1. This CDR3 contains 16 residues. The CDR3 is CASSGGLAGGQETQYF. The DNA for the CDR3 is TGTGCCAGCAGCGGGGGACTAGCGGGGGGCCAAGAGACCCAGTACTTC.

The chain combines TRBV3-1 (or the pseudogene TRBV3-2) with TRBJ1-3; D perhaps matches TRBD1 (6 bases). The CDR3 consists of 16 residues. Deletions cut 3 bases from V and 2 bases from J, with 14 bases between. Per the germline V gene, CDR1 is LGHDT and CDR2 is YNNKEL (reference sequence). This chain's CDR3 is CASSQFSRGPGNTIYF. In nucleotides, the CDR3 is TGTGCCAGCAGCCAGTTTAGCAGGGGCCCTGGAAACACCATATATTTT.

The gene calls are TRBV6-5 and TRBJ1-5; TRBD1 matches 7 bases. V trimming: 8 bases; J trimming: 6 bases; junction bases outside the gene matches: 10. The CDR3 totals 14 residues. Germline CDR1 and CDR2: MNHEY and SVGAGI. CDR3 protein: CASRRGGTVQPQHF. The CDR3 bases are TGTGCCAGCCGGCGTGGGGGGACAGTTCAGCCCCAGCATTTT.

V usage is TRBV6-5 and J usage is TRBJ1-2, with a possible D match to TRBD1 (6 bases). The V gene lost 6 bases and the J gene lost 2 bases, with 16 bases spanning the gap. This CDR3 has 15 residues. The germline gives CDR1 MNHEY, CDR2 SVGAGI. The CDR3 is CASSLGGRANYGYTF. The CDR3 DNA reads as TGTGCCAGCAGCTTAGGGGGAAGAGCGAACTATGGCTACACCTTC.

This chain joins TRBV6-5 and TRBJ1-1; TRBD1 matches at 11 bases. Germline V gene sequence: CDR1 MNHEY, CDR2 SVGAGI. V lost 4 bases and J lost 11; bases outside the gene matches: 6. This CDR3 is built from 13 residues. The CDR3 coding sequence is TGTGCCAGCAGTTCGGGACAGGGGGTTTTGGCTTTCTTT. It encodes CASSSGQGVLAFF.

The CDR3 DNA reads TGTGCCAGCTCACCGGGGACAGGTCAATTGAACACTGAAGCTTTCTTT. Its translation: CASSPGTGQLNTEAFF. V usage is TRBV18 and J usage is TRBJ1-1; 8 positions agree with TRBD1. Trimming cost V 3 bases and J 0 bases; bases outside gene matches: 6. The CDR3 totals 16 residues. CDR1 is KGHSH and CDR2 is LQKENI in the germline V gene.

The J gene is TRBJ2-7, the V gene TRBV2; D unclear. Germline V lookup: CDR1 SNHLY, CDR2 FYNNEI. There are 13 residues in the CDR3. V lost 7 bases, J lost 2 bases, and 12 bases lay in between. The CDR3 DNA is TGTGCCAGCAATCGCGGTATCCCCTACGAGCAGTACTTC. The encoded protein is CASNRGIPYEQYF.

The J gene is TRBJ1-2, the V gene TRBV12-3 or TRBV12-4; D is undetermined. Trimming took 9 bases from V and 3 from J, leaving 8 bases between them. The CDR3 totals 11 residues. This CDR3 reads CASRRDYGYTF. The CDR3 DNA sequence: TGTGCCAGTCGGAGGGACTATGGCTACACCTTC.

The chain couples TRBV5-1 to TRBJ2-3; D gene uncertain. V was cut by 4 bases and J by 2 bases, with 14 bases left in between. The CDR3 spans 15 residues. Per germline, CDR1 SGHRS and CDR2 YFSETQ. The CDR3 DNA reads TGCGCCAGCAGCCGGAGCCCCCTCATCACAGATACGCAGTATTTT. It codes for CASSRSPLITDTQYF.

The V call is TRBV3-1 (or the pseudogene TRBV3-2), the J call TRBJ1-5; no reliable D call. The CDR3 totals 14 residues. V lost 3 bases, J lost 2 bases, and 8 bases lay in between. In germline, CDR1 is LGHDT, CDR2 YNNKEL (reference sequence). The CDR3 nucleotides are TGTGCCAGCAGCCACGACTTGGGCAATCAGCCCCAGCATTTT. This sequence encodes CASSHDLGNQPQHF.

The chain has TRBV6-5 and TRBJ1-1, with TRBD1 matching 8 bases. Trimming removed 5 bases from V and 5 bases from J; junction bases left unmatched: 4. Germline V CDR1 and CDR2: MNHEY, SVGAGI. The CDR3 has 13 residues. CDR3 sequence reads: CASSRTGLTEAFF. The CDR3 DNA reads as TGTGCCAGCAGTAGGACAGGGCTAACTGAAGCTTTCTTT.

The gene calls are TRBV7-9 and TRBJ2-3; unclear D gene. The CDR3 contains 11 residues. Trimming removed 5 bases from V and 5 bases from J, with 5 bases in between. Germline CDR1 is SEHNR and CDR2 is FQNEAQ (reference sequence). CDR3 coding DNA: TGTGCCAGCAGCCGAGAAGATACGCAGTATTTT. It translates to CASSREDTQYF.

The chain uses TRBV6-5 and TRBJ1-2; tentative D call: TRBD1 (6 bases). This CDR3 region has 14 residues. Deletions cut 6 bases from V and 4 bases from J, with 15 bases between. Germline loops: CDR1 MNHEY, CDR2 SVGAGI. In nucleotides, the CDR3 is TGTGCCAGCAGCGCAAAAGGGGGGGTCTATGGCTACACCTTC. Amino acids: CASSAKGGVYGYTF.

The chain has TRBV5-1 and TRBJ1-6, with unresolved D. The germline V gene encodes CDR1 SGHRS and CDR2 YFSETQ. CDR3 length: 12 residues. Trimming took 2 bases from V and 8 from J, leaving 5 bases between them. The CDR3 loop is CASSFGDSPLHF. The CDR3 DNA is TGCGCCAGCAGCTTCGGGGATTCACCCCTCCACTTT.

The chain couples TRBV5-1 to TRBJ2-7; D gene uncertain. This CDR3 has 13 residues. The V gene lost 5 bases and the J gene lost 3 bases, with 12 bases spanning the gap. Germline assignment: CDR1 SGHRS and CDR2 YFSETQ. The CDR3 DNA reads TGCGCCAGCAGGGAGAGTACCGACTACGAGCAGTACTTC. It translates to CASRESTDYEQYF.

This clone was observed a few times. The rearrangement uses TRBV11-1 and TRBJ2-7; 11 bases map to TRBD1. Germline CDR1 is SGHAT and CDR2 is FQDESV (reference sequence). The CDR3 is made up of 13 amino acids. The J segment lost 4 bases and the V segment lost 5 bases, leaving 1 base of the junction unmatched. CDR3 residues: CASSRDRGYEQYF. The CDR3 DNA reads TGTGCCAGCAGCCGGGACAGGGGGTACGAGCAGTACTTC.

A single count supports this clone. The chain employs TRBV19 and TRBJ1-1; D uncertain. The V and J ends lost 4 bases and 10 bases respectively, with 10 bases between them. Germline CDR1 reads LNHDA; CDR2 reads SQIVND (reference sequence). The length of the CDR3 is 11 residues. The CDR3 DNA is TGTGCCAGTAGTACGACATTTCGAGCTTTCTTT. Amino acids: CASSTTFRAFF.

J is TRBJ1-1 and V is TRBV3-1 (or the pseudogene TRBV3-2), with D perhaps matching TRBD1 (6 bases). The CDR3 extends over 14 amino acids. The V end was cut by 2 bases, the J end by 6 bases, with 13 bases between. Germline CDR1 is LGHDT and CDR2 is YNNKEL (reference sequence). CDR3 loop: CASSQRGAQAEAFF. The CDR3 DNA follows: TGTGCCAGCAGCCAACGGGGGGCTCAGGCTGAAGCTTTCTTT.

The rearrangement joins TRBV28 to TRBJ1-5; 8 bases are shared with TRBD1. The ends lost 4 bases at V and 5 bases at J; junction bases unmatched: 4. The CDR3 length is 14 residues. The germline gives CDR1 MDHEN, CDR2 SYDVKM. The CDR3 here is CASSSGQADQPQHF. DNA for the CDR3: TGTGCCAGCAGTTCGGGACAGGCCGATCAGCCCCAGCATTTT.

This chain joins TRBV18 and TRBJ1-1; no reliable D call. The V end was cut by 6 bases, the J end by 3 bases, with 11 bases between. The V gene's germline CDR1 is KGHSH and CDR2 LQKENI. This CDR3 is 13 amino acids long. DNA for the CDR3: TGTGCCAGCTCCGCGCGGGGAGACACTGAAGCTTTCTTT. Its translation: CASSARGDTEAFF.

The chain carries TRBV5-1 and TRBJ1-2, with TRBD1 identical over 8 bases. V trimming: 4 bases; J trimming: 6 bases; junction bases outside the gene matches: 8. This CDR3 region has 14 residues. Germline V gene lookup returns CDR1 SGHRS and CDR2 YFSETQ. The CDR3 reads CASSMDRAKDGYTF. CDR3 bases: TGCGCCAGCAGCATGGACAGGGCGAAGGATGGCTACACCTTC.

The chain combines TRBV6-5 with TRBJ2-5; 7 bases map to TRBD2. The germline V gene encodes CDR1 MNHEY and CDR2 SVGAGI. There are 16 residues in the CDR3. V gave up 0 bases and J gave up 5 bases; unmatched junction bases: 9. CDR3 bases: TGTGCCAGCAGTTACTCTCGGGCGGGAGTGGGGGAGACCCAGTACTTC. Protein: CASSYSRAGVGETQYF.

This clone was seen a single time. The CDR3 protein is CASSLTQEAGYGYTF. The CDR3 nucleotides read TGTGCCAGCAGCTTGACGCAGGAGGCCGGGTATGGCTACACCTTC. J is TRBJ1-2 and V is TRBV5-5; unclear D gene. V lost 1 base to trimming and J lost 5 bases, with 15 bases between them. The CDR3 totals 15 residues. Germline CDR1 and CDR2: SGHKS and YYEKEE (reference sequence).

V and J are TRBV6-1 and TRBJ2-1, with D maybe TRBD2 (6 bases). Trimming cost V 3 bases and J 7 bases, with 13 bases left between them. The germline gives CDR1 MNHNS, CDR2 SASEGT. The CDR3 runs 14 residues. CDR3 nucleotide sequence: TGTGCCAGCAGTGATTTGGTTGGGGGGAATGAGCAGTTCTTC. As protein: CASSDLVGGNEQFF.

V is TRBV5-1 and J is TRBJ2-7; the match to TRBD2 covers 10 bases. The junction had 4 bases not matched to a gene; V was cut back by 4 bases and J by 3 bases. The CDR3 spans 14 residues. Germline V CDR1 and CDR2: SGHRS, YFSETQ. CDR3 region: CASSRSGRDYEQYF. CDR3 bases: TGCGCCAGCAGCCGGAGCGGGAGGGACTACGAGCAGTACTTC.

DNA of the CDR3: TGTGCCAGCAGTAGTGGACTAGCGGGCCTCTACGAGCAGTACTTC. As protein: CASSSGLAGLYEQYF. The chain employs TRBV2 and TRBJ2-7, with 11 bases identical to TRBD2. This CDR3 contains 15 residues. Germline loops: CDR1 SNHLY, CDR2 FYNNEI. The V and J ends lost 5 bases and 3 bases, in that order; junction bases with no gene match: 6.

Concerning this clone: Other DNA sequences in this specimen translate into the identical CDR3. The V and J genes are TRBV5-5 and TRBJ1-2; 8 bases align to TRBD1. The CDR3 has 14 residues. The V segment lost 0 bases and the J segment 7 bases; nucleotides outside the gene matches: 5. Germline V CDR1 and CDR2: SGHKS, YYEKEE (reference sequence). DNA of the CDR3: TGTGCCAGCAGCTTGGCTGCAGGGGGCGGTGGCTACACCTTC. Protein: CASSLAAGGGGYTF.

V is TRBV7-9 and J is TRBJ1-1, with D possibly matching TRBD1 (5 bases). Germline CDR1 reads SEHNR; CDR2 reads FQNEAQ (reference sequence). Trimming shortened V by 3 bases and J by 10 bases, and 18 bases separated the two germline ends. This CDR3 has 14 amino acids. CDR3 nucleotides: TGTGCCAGCAGCTTTCCCGGCGCAGGGCGCGGAGCTTTCTTT. As protein: CASSFPGAGRGAFF.

The chain combines TRBV6-2 or TRBV6-3 with TRBJ2-7, with D unresolved. Trimming pared 6 bases from V and 1 base from J, leaving 19 bases between. The CDR3 is 16 residues long. The V gene's germline CDR1 is MNHEY and CDR2 SVGEGT. In nucleotides, the CDR3 is TGTGCCAGCAGCTCTCCCCCCCCCACGGTGTCCTACGAGCAGTACTTC. It specifies CASSSPPPTVSYEQYF.

This chain uses TRBV2 with TRBJ1-5, with TRBD1 matching 9 bases. With V trimmed by 8 bases and J by 0 bases, 5 bases remained unmatched. Germline V gives CDR1 SNHLY, CDR2 FYNNEI. CDR3 length: 15 residues. In nucleotides, the CDR3 is TGTGCCAGCCAAGACAGGGGGAATAGCAATCAGCCCCAGCATTTT. This codes for CASQDRGNSNQPQHF.